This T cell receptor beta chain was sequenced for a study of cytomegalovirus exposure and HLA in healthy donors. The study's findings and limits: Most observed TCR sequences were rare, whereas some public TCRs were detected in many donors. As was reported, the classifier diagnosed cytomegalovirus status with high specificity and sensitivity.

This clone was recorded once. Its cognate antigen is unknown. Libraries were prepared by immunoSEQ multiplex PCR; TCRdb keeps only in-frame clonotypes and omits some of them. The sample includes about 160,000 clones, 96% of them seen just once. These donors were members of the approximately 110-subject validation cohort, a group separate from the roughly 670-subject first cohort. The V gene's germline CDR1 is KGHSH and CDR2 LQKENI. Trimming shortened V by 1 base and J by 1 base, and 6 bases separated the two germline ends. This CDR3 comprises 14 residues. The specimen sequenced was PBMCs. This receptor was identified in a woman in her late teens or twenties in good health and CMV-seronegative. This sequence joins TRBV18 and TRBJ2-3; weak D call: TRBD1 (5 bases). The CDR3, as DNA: TGTGCCAGCTCACCACAACAGGGCACAGATACGCAGTATTTT. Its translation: CASSPQQGTDTQYF.